A single sample is the source of the 28 T cell receptor beta chains below, sequenced in a study of T cell responses to AZD1222 COVID-19 vaccine. The protocol was immunoSEQ multiplex PCR, while the TCRdb copy is restricted to in-frame clones and leaves out a portion. The table shows approximately 100,000 clones, with roughly nine tenths occurring only once. This specimen consisted of peripheral blood, obtained on day 0 of AZD1222 vaccination. These TCRs come from an adult in good health.

The chain combines TRBV28 with TRBJ1-3, with D perhaps TRBD1 (6 bases). V lost 6 bases and J 2 bases, leaving 17 bases between the germline ends. The CDR3 runs 16 residues. The V gene's germline CDR1 is MDHEN and CDR2 SYDVKM. The CDR3 loop is CASSTLGGLAGNTIYF. The CDR3 nucleotides read TGTGCCAGCAGCACCCTCGGGGGGCTCGCTGGAAACACCATATATTTT.

This chain uses TRBV4-1 with TRBJ1-1, with no clear D. CDR3 size: 16 residues. Trimming removed 6 bases from V and 1 base from J, with 18 bases in between. CDR1 MGHRA and CDR2 YSYEKL come from the germline V gene. The CDR3 sequence: CASRPGLPQRNTEAFF. As DNA, the CDR3 is TGCGCCAGCAGACCAGGCCTCCCGCAAAGGAACACTGAAGCTTTCTTT.

This chain joins TRBV7-6 and TRBJ1-5; D gene ambiguous. The ends were cut back, 1 base at V and 0 bases at J, with 10 bases in the middle. Germline V gives CDR1 SGHVS, CDR2 FNYEAQ. CDR3 length: 16 amino acids. The DNA for the CDR3 is TGTGCCAGCAGCTTAGGGCCAGCTGATAGCAATCAGCCCCAGCATTTT. Its translation is CASSLGPADSNQPQHF.

This chain's CDR3 is CASSLGGPENTIYF. The CDR3 coding sequence is TGTGCCAGCAGCCTCGGCGGGCCGGAAAACACCATATATTTT. The chain couples TRBV7-9 to TRBJ1-3, with D uncertain. Trimming cost V 5 bases and J 6 bases, with 14 bases left between them. The CDR3 runs to 14 residues. CDR1 and CDR2 (germline): SEHNR, FQNEAQ (reference sequence).

A single count supports this clone. This chain uses TRBV6-2 or TRBV6-3 with TRBJ1-6; D possibly corresponds to TRBD1 (6 bases). Germline V gene sequence: CDR1 MNHEY, CDR2 SVGEGT. V was cut by 3 bases and J by 6 bases, with 15 bases left in between. The CDR3 consists of 16 residues. The CDR3 region has the DNA TGTGCCAGCAGTTATTCGGGACAAAGGCGTAATTCACCCCTCCACTTT. This codes for CASSYSGQRRNSPLHF.

V usage is TRBV9 and J usage is TRBJ2-1; 9 bases fit TRBD1. V was pared by 4 bases and J by 8 bases, with 10 bases of the junction left unmatched. This CDR3 is 15 amino acids long. Germline CDR1 SGDLS, CDR2 YYNGEE. CDR3 residues: CASSSRQGEIDEQFF. Here the CDR3 DNA reads TGTGCCAGCAGCTCCCGACAGGGGGAAATCGATGAGCAGTTCTTC.

This clone was seen once. The chain recombines TRBV9 with TRBJ2-7; D not certain. The germline V and J ends were trimmed by 4 bases and 4 bases, with 9 bases remaining between them. The CDR3 is 12 residues long. Germline V gene lookup returns CDR1 SGDLS and CDR2 YYNGEE. This chain's CDR3 is CASSPTDYEQYF. Written as DNA, the CDR3 is TGTGCCAGCAGCCCGACGGATTACGAGCAGTACTTC.

CDR3 region: CASSLELAGGLYNEQFF. The CDR3 nucleotides are TGCGCCAGCAGCTTGGAACTAGCGGGAGGCCTCTACAATGAGCAGTTCTTC. The chain couples TRBV5-1 to TRBJ2-1; 12 nucleotides match TRBD2. V shed 0 bases, J shed 3 bases, and the junction held 4 bases outside the gene matches. The CDR3 totals 17 residues. Germline V gives CDR1 SGHRS, CDR2 YFSETQ.

This clone was seen just once. The chain is built from TRBV27 and TRBJ1-1; the D is unclear. Germline lookup yields CDR1 MNHEY and CDR2 SMNVEV (reference sequence). The CDR3 has 13 residues. Trimming removed 0 bases at V and 4 bases at J, with 6 bases between. The CDR3: CASSLSEGTEAFF. CDR3 in DNA: TGTGCCAGCAGTTTATCGGAGGGCACTGAAGCTTTCTTT.

The rearrangement uses TRBV13 and TRBJ1-2; D ambiguous. Trimming left V 0 bases short and J 4 bases short, with 9 bases between. CDR1 and CDR2 (germline): PRHDT, FYEKMQ (reference sequence). The CDR3 runs 14 residues. The CDR3 reads CASSLGQNIYGYTF. Written as DNA, the CDR3 is TGTGCCAGCAGCTTAGGCCAAAACATCTATGGCTACACCTTC.

V gene TRBV10-2 combines with J gene TRBJ1-2, with 11 bases that match TRBD1. The V segment lost 2 bases and the J segment 0 bases; nucleotides outside the gene matches: 5. CDR3 size: 17 residues. Germline CDR1 reads WSHSY; CDR2 reads SAAADI. The CDR3 loop reads CASSERRTGGSNYGYTF. CDR3 nucleotides: TGCGCCAGCAGTGAGCGTAGGACAGGGGGCTCTAACTATGGCTACACCTTC.

The chain is built from TRBV13 and TRBJ2-7; the match to TRBD1 covers 7 bases. V lost 5 bases to trimming and J lost 0 bases; unmatched junction nucleotides: 7. CDR3 size: 15 residues. Germline V lookup: CDR1 PRHDT, CDR2 FYEKMQ (reference sequence). CDR3 sequence (DNA): TGTGCCAGCAGCGTAAGCAGGGGGAACTCCTACGAGCAGTACTTC. This translates into CASSVSRGNSYEQYF.

The chain is built from TRBV28 and TRBJ2-1, with TRBD2 identical over 10 bases. V shed 5 bases and J 3 bases; nucleotides not matched to a gene: 10. Germline CDR1 MDHEN, CDR2 SYDVKM. The CDR3 spans 17 residues. CDR3 residues: CASSPPYLAGVYNEQFF. The CDR3 coding sequence is TGTGCCAGCAGTCCACCCTATCTAGCGGGAGTCTACAATGAGCAGTTCTTC. The full variable domain, completed using reference TRBV28 and TRBJ2-1, is DVKVTQSSRYLVKRTGEKVFLECVQDMDHENMFWYRQDPGLGLRLIYFSYDVKMKEKGDIPEGYSVSREKKERFSLILESASTNQTSMYLCASSPPYLAGVYNEQFFGPGTRLTVL.

V is TRBV11-2 and J is TRBJ2-1; TRBD1 aligns across 9 bases. The CDR3 covers 15 residues. CDR1 and CDR2 (germline): SGHAT, FQNNGV. The ends lost 4 bases at V and 5 bases at J; junction bases unmatched: 6. CDR3 nucleotides: TGTGCCAGCAGCTCGGTGGACAGGGGAAACAATGAGCAGTTCTTC. This gives the protein CASSSVDRGNNEQFF.

This chain uses TRBV6-2 or TRBV6-3 with TRBJ1-2; weak D call: TRBD1 (5 bases). The germline CDR1 and CDR2 sequences are MNHEY and SVGEGT. CDR3 length: 13 amino acids. Trimming cost V 5 bases and J 4 bases, with 11 bases left between them. CDR3 nucleotides: TGTGCCAGCAGTGGACGGGGGAGCTATGGCTACACCTTC. Residues: CASSGRGSYGYTF.

The rearrangement uses TRBV10-2 and TRBJ2-7, with a weak D call TRBD1 (6 bases). The germline V gene has CDR1 WSHSY and CDR2 SAAADI. V shed 10 bases and J shed 4 bases, with 20 bases lying between them. This CDR3 region has 14 residues. The CDR3 spells CATAGTQIGYEQYF. Written as DNA, the CDR3 is TGCGCCACCGCCGGGACACAAATCGGGTACGAGCAGTACTTC.

The chain recombines TRBV21-1 with TRBJ2-7; the table's TRBD2 call for D was not verified on the DNA. TRBV21-1 is classified as a pseudogene. This CDR3 region has 12 residues. In DNA form, the CDR3 reads TGTGCCAGCAGCAAGAAGGGAGGGGAGCAGTACTTC. It is translated as CASSKKGGEQYF.

The sample holds one count of this clone. The V call is TRBV6-1, the J call TRBJ1-1; D uncertain. CDR3 size: 13 residues. Germline assignment: CDR1 MNHNS and CDR2 SASEGT. Trimming shortened V by 1 base and J by 5 bases, and 8 bases separated the two germline ends. The CDR3 loop is CASSEGAGTEAFF. The CDR3 DNA is TGTGCCAGCAGTGAAGGGGCCGGGACTGAAGCTTTCTTT.

This rearrangement joins TRBV10-2 to TRBJ2-1; 7 bases map to TRBD2. The CDR3 spans 13 residues. V shed 6 bases, J shed 3 bases, and the junction held 2 bases outside the gene matches. In germline, CDR1 is WSHSY, CDR2 SAAADI. CDR3: CASRPGGYNEQFF. The CDR3, as DNA: TGCGCCAGCAGGCCGGGGGGCTACAATGAGCAGTTCTTC.

This clone was counted a single time. The rearrangement links TRBV29-1 to TRBJ1-1; D is possibly TRBD1 (6 bases). Trimming took 0 bases from V and 5 from J, leaving 13 bases between them. The germline V gene has CDR1 SQVTM and CDR2 ANQGSEA. The CDR3 is 14 amino acids. The CDR3 DNA reads as TGCAGCGTTGAAGATCAGCAGGGGATAACTGAAGCTTTCTTT. This translates into CSVEDQQGITEAFF. The full variable domain, rest sourced from reference TRBV29-1 and TRBJ1-1, is SAVISQKPSRDICQRGTSLTIQCQVDSQVTMMFWYRQQPGQSLTLIATANQGSEATYESGFVIDKFPISRPNLTFSTLTVSNMSPEDSSIYLCSVEDQQGITEAFFGQGTRLTVV.

This chain links TRBV7-2 with TRBJ1-4; D is uncertain. The CDR3 spans 14 residues. Trimming stripped 5 bases from V and 7 bases from J, with 14 bases between. The germline gives CDR1 SGHTA, CDR2 FQGNSA. The CDR3 here is CASSPRGLGEKLFF. For the CDR3, the DNA is TGTGCCAGCAGCCCTCGAGGGTTAGGTGAAAAACTGTTTTTT.

This chain links TRBV2 with TRBJ1-2; no reliable D call. Trimming left V 5 bases short and J 8 bases short, with 15 bases between. Germline V lookup: CDR1 SNHLY, CDR2 FYNNEI. The CDR3 spans 13 residues. The CDR3 loop is CASSSAGRGGYTF. The CDR3 nucleotides read TGTGCCAGCAGTTCGGCGGGCCGAGGAGGCTACACCTTC.

The rearrangement uses TRBV6-4 and TRBJ2-2; no reliable D call. V lost 2 bases, J lost 1 base, and 8 bases lay in between. Germline CDR1 MRHNA, CDR2 SNTAGT. The CDR3 sequence is 15 residues long. The CDR3 loop reads CASSDEVGNTGELFF. CDR3 nucleotide sequence: TGTGCCAGCAGTGACGAAGTGGGGAACACCGGGGAGCTGTTTTTT.

The rearrangement links TRBV5-4 to TRBJ1-5, with 9 bases fitting TRBD1. CDR3 length equals 14 residues. V gave up 4 bases and J gave up 3 bases; unmatched junction bases: 2. The germline V gene encodes CDR1 SGHNT and CDR2 YYREEE (reference sequence). This CDR3 reads CASSKQGANQPQHF. The CDR3 DNA is TGTGCCAGCAGCAAACAGGGGGCCAATCAGCCCCAGCATTTT. Based on the CDR3 plus reference TRBV5-4 and TRBJ1-5, the full variable domain is ETGVTQSPTHLIKTRGQQVTLRCSSQSGHNTVSWYQQALGQGPQFIFQYYREEENGRGNFPPRFSGLQFPNYSSELNVNALELDDSALYLCASSKQGANQPQHFGDGTRLSIL.

J is TRBJ1-6 and V is TRBV25-1; TRBD1 matches at 8 bases. The junction had 2 bases not matched to a gene; V was cut back by 6 bases and J by 4 bases. This CDR3 spans 14 amino acids. Germline CDR1 is MGHDK and CDR2 is SYGVNS. CDR3 protein: CASSRGRYNSPLHF. CDR3 nucleotides: TGTGCCAGCAGCAGGGGGCGGTATAATTCACCCCTCCACTTT.

V is TRBV6-5 and J is TRBJ2-5; D might be TRBD1 (6 bases). CDR3 length equals 15 residues. Trimming stripped 2 bases from V and 0 bases from J, with 10 bases between. Per germline, CDR1 MNHEY and CDR2 SVGAGI. The CDR3: CASSYAYRDQETQYF. Written as DNA, the CDR3 is TGTGCCAGCAGTTACGCCTACAGGGACCAAGAGACCCAGTACTTC.

V is TRBV6-2 or TRBV6-3 and J is TRBJ1-5; TRBD1 might be the D (6 bases). V lost 2 bases, J lost 4 bases, and 12 bases lay in between. The germline V gene encodes CDR1 MNHEY and CDR2 SVGEGT. The CDR3 sequence is 15 residues long. CDR3 sequence (DNA): TGTGCCAGCAGTTACCCGACAGGAGGGAATCAGCCCCAGCATTTT. Translation gives CASSYPTGGNQPQHF.

The chain joins TRBV6-2 or TRBV6-3 to TRBJ2-3; D unclear. V gave up 5 bases and J gave up 5 bases, with 11 bases separating them. Germline CDR1 and CDR2: MNHEY and SVGEGT. The length of the CDR3 is 13 residues. The CDR3 DNA is TGTGCCAGCAGTCACCTGCTGAAAGATACGCAGTATTTT. It translates to CASSHLLKDTQYF.